This TCR beta chain was identified in a study of blood T cell repertoires in COVID-19. Clones were sequenced by immunoSEQ multiplex PCR, and TCRdb holds only the in-frame ones, with some missing. The profile shows under 350,000 clones, roughly 80% of them singletons. CDR3 size: 15 residues. Germline CDR1 and CDR2: SGHNT and YYREEE (reference sequence). Trimming removed 0 bases at V and 6 bases at J, with 15 bases between. Sequenced material: peripheral blood. This TCR was recovered from a man in his fifties or sixties who had recovered from COVID-19. This chain joins TRBV5-4 and TRBJ1-1; a weak D match, TRBD1 (5 bases). As DNA, the CDR3 is TGTGCCAGCAGCTTGGCGGGGGGAGGGTTCGCTGAAGCTTTCTTT. Amino acids: CASSLAGGGFAEAFF.